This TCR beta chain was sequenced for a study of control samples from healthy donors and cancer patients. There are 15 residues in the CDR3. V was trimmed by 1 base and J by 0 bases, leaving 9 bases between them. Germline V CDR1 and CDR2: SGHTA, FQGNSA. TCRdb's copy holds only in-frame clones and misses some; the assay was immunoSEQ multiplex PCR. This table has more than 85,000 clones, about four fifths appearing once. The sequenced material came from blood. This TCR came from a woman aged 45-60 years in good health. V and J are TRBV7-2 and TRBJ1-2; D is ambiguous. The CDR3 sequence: CASSLGSLANYGYTF. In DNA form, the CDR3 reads TGTGCCAGCAGCTTAGGTTCATTGGCTAACTATGGCTACACCTTC.